This TCR beta chain originates from a study of T cell changes during pregnancy in multiple sclerosis. Germline V gene sequence: CDR1 MDHEN, CDR2 SYDVKM. The CDR3 has 14 residues. V was pared by 3 bases and J by 5 bases, with 7 bases of the junction left unmatched. Profiled with immunoSEQ multiplex PCR; TCRdb holds only in-frame clones, not every one. The repertoire consists of about 40,000 clones, with 91% occurring once and the leading ten covering around 0.5%. The V call is TRBV28, the J call TRBJ2-7, with 7 bases that match TRBD2. The receptor's source is a female donor in good health, enrolled as a control in a pregnancy study. Source: CD4+ T cells from peripheral blood mononuclear cells, taken in the second trimester of pregnancy. The CDR3 reads CASSFGGRVNEQYF. The CDR3, as DNA: TGTGCCAGCAGTTTCGGCGGGAGAGTAAACGAGCAGTACTTC.